Below are 22 T cell receptor beta chains sequenced from a single sample in a study of human T cells and chemical hapten exposure. Before extraction, the whole blood was not fractionated, and total RNA was taken from it. TCRdb re-analysed the 5' RACE reads in MiXCR, keeping a single row per CDR3 protein. The table shows 130,000 or so distinct CDR3 sequences, with 3.5% to 5% occurring only once. The source of these receptors is a female donor in good health.

This clonotype was seen ten or more times. The genes are TRBV5-1 and TRBJ2-6; D call uncertain. Trimming pared 4 bases from V and 0 bases from J, leaving 8 bases between. The CDR3 length is 15 residues. Looked up from germline, CDR1 is SGHRS and CDR2 is YFSETQ. CDR3 nucleotide sequence: TGCGCCAGCAGCGAAATTAACTCTGGGGCCAACGTCCTGACTTTC. Encoded protein: CASSEINSGANVLTF.

Many counts were recorded for this clonotype. The gene calls are TRBV6-2 or TRBV6-3 and TRBJ1-2; D unclear. CDR3 length: 16 residues. The germline V and J ends were trimmed by 2 bases and 2 bases, with 15 bases remaining between them. Germline values: CDR1 MNHEY, CDR2 SVGEGT. CDR3: CASSYGLLSGNYGYTF. The CDR3, as DNA: TGTGCCAGCAGTTACGGGCTACTTTCAGGAAACTATGGCTACACCTTC.

Worth noting for this clonotype: Compared with germline, one end of the junction differs, possibly owing to a read error. The J gene is TRBJ1-1, the V gene TRBV4-3; TRBD1 might be the D (6 bases). The CDR3 totals 14 residues. Germline-derived CDR1 and CDR2 are LGHNA and YSLEER. For the CDR3, the DNA is TGCGCCAGCAGCCAAGTAGGGGGTCAGTCTGAAGCTCTCTTT. It specifies CASSQVGGQSEALF.

This clonotype came up many times. This rearrangement joins TRBV12-3 or TRBV12-4 to TRBJ1-1, with D tentatively TRBD1 (5 bases). V was cut by 7 bases and J by 7 bases, with 16 bases left in between. The CDR3 consists of 13 residues. CDR3 DNA sequence: TGTGCCAGCACCCCCGACAGCCAAATTGAAGCTTTCTTT. Its translation: CASTPDSQIEAFF.

At least ten counts were recorded for this clonotype. This chain uses TRBV3-1 with TRBJ2-5; D is ambiguous. The CDR3 loop spans 14 amino acids. Deletions cut 4 bases from V and 9 bases from J, with 18 bases between. Germline lookup yields CDR1 LGHDT and CDR2 YNNKEL (reference sequence). CDR3 loop: CASSRRDSAYAQYF. The CDR3 DNA follows: TGTGCCAGCAGCCGCCGCGACTCGGCGTATGCCCAGTACTTC.

Many counts were recorded for this clonotype. This chain links TRBV14 with TRBJ2-1; TRBD1 might be the D (5 bases). Trimming removed 2 bases at V and 4 bases at J, with 12 bases between. This CDR3 comprises 15 residues. CDR1 is SGHDN, CDR2 FVKESK, per germline. DNA for the CDR3: TGTGCCAGCAGCCAACCAGGGAACATATACAATGAGCAGTTCTTC. This codes for CASSQPGNIYNEQFF.

This clonotype was seen at least ten times. The V gene is TRBV12-3 or TRBV12-4, the J gene TRBJ1-6; D ambiguous. The CDR3 runs 15 residues. V dropped 2 bases and J dropped 1 base, with 6 bases sitting between them. The DNA for the CDR3 is TGTGCCAGCAGTTTACGGCGATCCTATAATTCACCCCTCCACTTT. It codes for CASSLRRSYNSPLHF.

This clonotype was seen many times. The chain joins TRBV20-1 to TRBJ2-3; D gene unclear. Trimming removed 5 bases at V and 1 base at J, with 16 bases between. This CDR3 has 15 residues. Looked up from germline, CDR1 is DFQATT and CDR2 is SNEGSKA (reference sequence). CDR3 sequence: CSAREHRTRTDTQYF. The CDR3 nucleotides read TGCAGTGCTCGCGAGCACCGAACTCGCACAGATACGCAGTATTTT.

This clonotype has ten or more counts. V is TRBV10-3 and J is TRBJ2-3; 8 nucleotides agree with TRBD1. The CDR3 runs 13 residues. Germline V gene data show CDR1 as ENHRY and CDR2 as SYGVKD. V was clipped by 7 bases and J by 5 bases; unmatched bases: 5. The CDR3 DNA sequence: TGTGCCATCAACTGGGACAGGCAAGATACGCAGTATTTT. Encoded protein: CAINWDRQDTQYF.

This clonotype was seen at least ten times. This rearrangement joins TRBV4-2 to TRBJ1-3; D is ambiguous. The CDR3 covers 18 residues. Trimming took 4 bases from V and 0 from J, leaving 19 bases between them. Germline V gene lookup returns CDR1 LGHNA and CDR2 YNFKEQ. CDR3 sequence: CASSPRRQNTNSGNTIYF. DNA for the CDR3: TGTGCCAGCAGCCCCCGCCGGCAGAATACTAACTCTGGAAACACCATATATTTT.

This clonotype occurred a few times. This chain links TRBV28 with TRBJ2-2; TRBD2 agrees at 8 bases. This CDR3 comprises 15 residues. With V trimmed by 6 bases and J by 6 bases, 9 bases remained unmatched. Germline values: CDR1 MDHEN, CDR2 SYDVKM. As DNA, the CDR3 is TGTGCCAGCAGCGGGAGGGGCGCTTCGGCCGGGGAGCTGTTTTTT. Its protein product is CASSGRGASAGELFF.

The chain has TRBV5-1 and TRBJ2-3, with D perhaps TRBD1 or TRBD2 (5 bases each). Per the germline V gene, CDR1 is SGHRS and CDR2 is YFSETQ. The CDR3 consists of 15 residues. V gave up 0 bases and J gave up 5 bases, with 13 bases separating them. CDR3: CASSLDVGAGDTQYF. CDR3 nucleotide sequence: TGCGCCAGCAGCTTGGATGTCGGGGCCGGAGATACGCAGTATTTT.

At least ten counts were recorded for this clonotype. The chain links TRBV4-1 to TRBJ2-4, with 11 bases identical to TRBD1. Trimming cost V 1 base and J 8 bases; bases outside gene matches: 7. The CDR3 runs to 16 residues. The germline V gene encodes CDR1 MGHRA and CDR2 YSYEKL. CDR3: CASSQGGSGQGDIQYF. The CDR3 DNA follows: TGCGCCAGCAGCCAAGGGGGATCGGGACAGGGGGACATTCAGTACTTC.

At least ten counts were recorded for this clonotype. CDR3 sequence (DNA): TGTGCCAGCAGTAATCCCTACGACTCTCTTGACGACTATGGCTACACCTTC. Translating it yields CASSNPYDSLDDYGYTF. The chain has TRBV7-9 and TRBJ1-2; no clear D. V shed 6 bases and J shed 3 bases, with 23 bases lying between them. The CDR3 spans 17 residues. Germline values: CDR1 SEHNR, CDR2 FQNEAQ (reference sequence).

This clonotype showed up many times. The chain is built from TRBV4-3 and TRBJ2-3; 9 bases match TRBD2. Losses at the gene ends were 4 bases for V and 2 bases for J; bases not matched to a gene: 4. CDR3 length equals 15 residues. Germline CDR1 reads LGHNA; CDR2 reads YSLEER. CDR3 in DNA: TGCGCCAGCAGCCTAGCGGGGGCCAACACAGATACGCAGTATTTT. Encoded protein: CASSLAGANTDTQYF.

This clonotype has a count of ten or more. The chain has TRBV29-1 and TRBJ2-2; tentatively, D is TRBD1 (7 bases). Germline lookup yields CDR1 SQVTM and CDR2 ANQGSEA. This CDR3 contains 15 residues. V was shortened by 7 bases and J by 1 base, with 16 bases between the two germline ends. The CDR3 here is CSADQGGLNTGELFF. The CDR3 DNA reads as TGCAGCGCTGACCAGGGGGGACTGAACACCGGGGAGCTGTTTTTT.

This clonotype showed up many times. V is TRBV9 and J is TRBJ2-3; 12 nucleotides line up with TRBD2. Germline lookup yields CDR1 SGDLS and CDR2 YYNGEE. The CDR3 loop spans 18 amino acids. J lost 2 bases, V lost 0 bases, and 7 bases had no gene match. This CDR3 reads CASSVEGWTSGNTDTQYF. The CDR3 coding sequence is TGTGCCAGCAGCGTAGAGGGCTGGACTAGCGGGAACACAGATACGCAGTATTTT.

This clonotype was counted a few times. This chain links TRBV5-1 with TRBJ2-7, with 15 bases lining up with TRBD2. With V trimmed by 4 bases and J by 2 bases, 7 bases remained unmatched. Germline lookup yields CDR1 SGHRS and CDR2 YFSETQ. The CDR3 contains 17 residues. The CDR3 DNA reads as TGCGCCAGCAGCAATGGACTAGCGGGGGGGAAGCCCTACGAGCAGTACTTC. Protein: CASSNGLAGGKPYEQYF.

This clonotype has a count of ten or more. The J gene is TRBJ1-1, the V gene TRBV11-2; D perhaps matches TRBD1 (6 bases). From germline, CDR1 is SGHAT and CDR2 FQNNGV. V was shortened by 1 base and J by 5 bases, with 14 bases between the two germline ends. The CDR3 runs 15 residues. The CDR3 nucleotides are TGTGCCAGCAGCTTAGTAGGGGGAGGGAGTACTGAAGCTTTCTTT. Protein sequence: CASSLVGGGSTEAFF.

This clonotype has at least ten counts. The J gene is TRBJ2-5, the V gene TRBV18; unclear D gene. V shed 2 bases and J shed 4 bases, with 8 bases lying between them. The CDR3 covers 13 residues. Per the germline V gene, CDR1 is KGHSH and CDR2 is LQKENI. CDR3 in amino acids: CASSPWSGETQYF. In DNA, the CDR3 is TGTGCCAGCTCACCATGGTCGGGAGAGACCCAGTACTTC.

This clonotype was counted between two and nine times. The chain couples TRBV4-3 to TRBJ2-3; D not certain. V lost 1 base, J lost 8 bases, and 7 bases lay in between. From germline, CDR1 is LGHNA and CDR2 YSLEER. This CDR3 region has 12 residues. In DNA, the CDR3 is TGCGCCAGCAGCCAAGGATCCGGTACGCAGTATTTT. Protein: CASSQGSGTQYF.

This clonotype was seen at least ten times. The chain joins TRBV18 to TRBJ1-1; D call uncertain. The V and J ends lost 3 bases and 9 bases respectively, with 14 bases between them. The germline V gene encodes CDR1 KGHSH and CDR2 LQKENI. The CDR3 loop spans 13 amino acids. CDR3 sequence reads: CASSPGEGRQAFF. CDR3 in DNA: TGTGCCAGCTCACCTGGGGAGGGCCGCCAAGCTTTCTTT.